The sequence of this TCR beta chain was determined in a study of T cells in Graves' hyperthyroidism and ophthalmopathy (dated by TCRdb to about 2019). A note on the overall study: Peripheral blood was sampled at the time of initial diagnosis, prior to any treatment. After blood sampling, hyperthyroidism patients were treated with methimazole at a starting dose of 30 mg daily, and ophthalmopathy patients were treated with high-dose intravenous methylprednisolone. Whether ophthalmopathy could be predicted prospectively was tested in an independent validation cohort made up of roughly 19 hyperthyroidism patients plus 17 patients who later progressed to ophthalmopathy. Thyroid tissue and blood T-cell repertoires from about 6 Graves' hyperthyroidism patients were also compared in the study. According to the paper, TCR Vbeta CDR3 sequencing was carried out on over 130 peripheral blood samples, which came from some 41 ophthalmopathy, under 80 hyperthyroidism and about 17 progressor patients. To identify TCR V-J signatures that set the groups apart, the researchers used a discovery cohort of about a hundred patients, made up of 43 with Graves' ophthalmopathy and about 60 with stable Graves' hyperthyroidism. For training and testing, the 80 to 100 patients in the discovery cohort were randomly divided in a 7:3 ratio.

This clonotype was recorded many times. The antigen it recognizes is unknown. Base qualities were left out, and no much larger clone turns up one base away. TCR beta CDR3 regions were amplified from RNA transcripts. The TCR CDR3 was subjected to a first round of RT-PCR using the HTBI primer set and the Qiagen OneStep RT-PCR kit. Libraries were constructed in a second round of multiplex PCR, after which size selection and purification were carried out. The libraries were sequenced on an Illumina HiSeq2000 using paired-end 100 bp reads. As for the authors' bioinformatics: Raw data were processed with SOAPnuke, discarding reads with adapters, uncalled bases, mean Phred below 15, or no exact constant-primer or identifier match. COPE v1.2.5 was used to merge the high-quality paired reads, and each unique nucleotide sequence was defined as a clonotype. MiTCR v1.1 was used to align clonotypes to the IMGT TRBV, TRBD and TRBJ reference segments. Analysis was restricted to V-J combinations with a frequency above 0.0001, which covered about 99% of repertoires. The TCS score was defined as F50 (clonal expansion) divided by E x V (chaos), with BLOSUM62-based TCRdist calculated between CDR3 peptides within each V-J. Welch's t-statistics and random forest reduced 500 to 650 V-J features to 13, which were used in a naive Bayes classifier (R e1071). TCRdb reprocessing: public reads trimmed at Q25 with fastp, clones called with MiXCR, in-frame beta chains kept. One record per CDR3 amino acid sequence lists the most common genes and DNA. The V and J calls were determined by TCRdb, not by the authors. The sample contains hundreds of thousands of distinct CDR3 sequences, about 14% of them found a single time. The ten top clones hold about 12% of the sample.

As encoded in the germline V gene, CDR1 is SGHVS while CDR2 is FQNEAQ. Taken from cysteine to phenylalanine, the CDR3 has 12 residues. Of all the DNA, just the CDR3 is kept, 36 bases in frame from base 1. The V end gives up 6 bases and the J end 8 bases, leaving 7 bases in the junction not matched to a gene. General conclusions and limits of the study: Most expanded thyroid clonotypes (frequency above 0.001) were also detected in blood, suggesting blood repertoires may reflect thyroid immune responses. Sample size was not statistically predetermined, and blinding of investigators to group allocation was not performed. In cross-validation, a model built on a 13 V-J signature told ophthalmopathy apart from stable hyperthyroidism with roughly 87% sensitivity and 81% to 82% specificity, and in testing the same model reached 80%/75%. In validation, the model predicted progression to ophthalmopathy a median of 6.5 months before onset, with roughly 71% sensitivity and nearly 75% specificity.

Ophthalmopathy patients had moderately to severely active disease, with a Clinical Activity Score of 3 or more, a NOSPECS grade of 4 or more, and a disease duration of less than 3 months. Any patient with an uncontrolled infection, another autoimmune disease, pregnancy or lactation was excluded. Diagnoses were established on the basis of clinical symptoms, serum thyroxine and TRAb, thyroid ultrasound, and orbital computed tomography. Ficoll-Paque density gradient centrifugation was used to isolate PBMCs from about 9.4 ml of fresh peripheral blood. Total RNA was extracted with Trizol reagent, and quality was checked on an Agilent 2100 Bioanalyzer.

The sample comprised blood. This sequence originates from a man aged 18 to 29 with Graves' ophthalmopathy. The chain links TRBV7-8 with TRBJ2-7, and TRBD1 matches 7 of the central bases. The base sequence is TGTGCCAGCAGGTCTACAGGGGCCCAGCAGTACTTC. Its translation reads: CASRSTGAQQYF.